The clone carrying this T cell receptor beta chain has only a few counts. The sample belongs to a study of blood T cell repertoires in COVID-19. The table came from immunoSEQ multiplex PCR; TCRdb's copy has only in-frame clones and leaves some out. The repertoire includes more than 450,000 clones, around 87% of them detected once, and about 0.7% sits in the top ten. Recovered participants had two consecutive negative NP/OP PCR tests, healthcare professional clearance, or symptom resolution. The CDR3 contains 17 residues. V gave up 1 base and J gave up 0 bases, with 16 bases separating them. Looked up from germline, CDR1 is SGHRS and CDR2 is YFSETQ.

The TCR originated in a woman in her late teens or twenties who had recovered from COVID-19. V usage is TRBV5-1 and J usage is TRBJ1-2; possibly TRBD1 for D (6 bases). The source material was PBMCs or T cells enriched from blood (not recorded which). CDR3 in amino acids: CASSLLRVQGPNYGYTF. In DNA, the CDR3 is TGCGCCAGCAGCTTGCTCCGCGTTCAGGGGCCTAACTATGGCTACACCTTC.